The 16 T cell receptor beta chains presented below share a single source sample, sequenced in a study of cytomegalovirus exposure and HLA in healthy donors. The PCR used 60 Vbeta and 13 Jbeta primers. Assay: immunoSEQ multiplex PCR; the TCRdb copy retains only in-frame clones and omits some. The sample holds about 170,000 clones, 60% to 85% seen once. Material: PBMCs. All receptors derive from a female donor in good health and CMV-seronegative.

The chain employs TRBV28 and TRBJ2-7, with TRBD2 matching 7 bases. The CDR3 extends over 15 amino acids. Germline CDR1 and CDR2: MDHEN and SYDVKM. The V and J ends lost 4 bases and 6 bases, in that order; junction bases with no gene match: 12. The DNA of the CDR3 is TGTGCCAGCAGTTCGTCCGGCGGGAGTGCCCGCGAGCAGTACTTC. Amino acids: CASSSSGGSAREQYF.

The chain uses TRBV10-3 and TRBJ2-1; TRBD2 aligns across 12 bases. The CDR3 has 14 residues. The V segment lost 6 bases and the J segment 5 bases; nucleotides outside the gene matches: 2. Germline CDR1 and CDR2: ENHRY and SYGVKD. The CDR3, as DNA: TGTGCCATCAGAGGACTAGCGGGGAACAATGAGCAGTTCTTC. Its translation is CAIRGLAGNNEQFF.

The rearrangement uses TRBV10-3 and TRBJ1-2, with 7 bases fitting TRBD1. Germline CDR1 reads ENHRY; CDR2 reads SYGVKD. The CDR3 has 12 amino acids. Losses at the gene ends were 10 bases for V and 3 bases for J; bases not matched to a gene: 5. In nucleotides, the CDR3 is TGTGCCACGACGGGGACAGACTATGGCTACACCTTC. Amino acids: CATTGTDYGYTF.

V is TRBV6-5 and J is TRBJ2-7; no firm D call. CDR1 MNHEY and CDR2 SVGAGI come from the germline V gene. V shed 6 bases and J shed 0 bases, with 9 bases lying between them. The CDR3 covers 13 residues. CDR3 sequence (DNA): TGTGCCAGCAGCGGAGCCAACTCCTACGAGCAGTACTTC. Its translation is CASSGANSYEQYF.

The chain is built from TRBV9 and TRBJ2-2, with 12 bases that match TRBD2. V lost 4 bases, J lost 7 bases, and 14 bases stayed unmatched. CDR1 is SGDLS, CDR2 YYNGEE, per germline. The length of the CDR3 is 18 residues. For the CDR3, the DNA is TGTGCCAGCAGCCCTTCGGCGGCTAGCGGGGGGGAACTCGGGGAGCTGTTTTTT. As protein: CASSPSAASGGELGELFF.

This chain uses TRBV7-2 with TRBJ1-3, with D possibly being TRBD1 (5 bases). Germline loops: CDR1 SGHTA, CDR2 FQGNSA. The CDR3 is 15 amino acids. Trimming shortened V by 1 base and J by 0 bases, and 7 bases separated the two germline ends. The CDR3 protein is CASSLGQFSGNTIYF. Written as DNA, the CDR3 is TGTGCCAGCAGCTTAGGACAGTTCTCTGGAAACACCATATATTTT.

CDR3 sequence reads: CASSQDRSPGETQYF. CDR3 nucleotide sequence: TGCGCCAGCAGCCAAGATAGGAGCCCGGGAGAGACCCAGTACTTC. V is TRBV4-3 and J is TRBJ2-5; D is unclear. Trimming removed 0 bases at V and 4 bases at J, with 12 bases between. CDR1 is LGHNA and CDR2 is YSLEER in the germline V gene. The CDR3 is 15 residues long.

This chain links TRBV9 with TRBJ1-5, with D unclear. Germline V gene data show CDR1 as SGDLS and CDR2 as YYNGEE. CDR3 size: 13 residues. V was shortened by 5 bases and J by 4 bases, with 10 bases between the two germline ends. This chain's CDR3 is CASSPGVNQPQHF. DNA of the CDR3: TGTGCCAGCAGTCCGGGAGTTAATCAGCCCCAGCATTTT.

This chain links TRBV6-1 with TRBJ1-6; no definite D call. Germline V gives CDR1 MNHNS, CDR2 SASEGT. The CDR3 totals 15 residues. The germline V and J ends were trimmed by 5 bases and 5 bases, with 13 bases remaining between them. DNA of the CDR3: TGTGCCAGCAGTCTGACGGGATCTAATAATTCACCCCTCCACTTT. Its protein product is CASSLTGSNNSPLHF.

This chain joins TRBV15 and TRBJ2-1, with D possibly TRBD2 on 6 matching bases. Germline CDR1 is LNHNV and CDR2 is YYDKDF (reference sequence). The CDR3 has 13 residues. V was clipped by 0 bases and J by 14 bases, with 14 bases between them. This CDR3 reads CATSRDPKGRKFF. The CDR3 DNA follows: TGTGCCACCAGCAGAGATCCGAAGGGGAGGAAGTTCTTC. Looking up the rest from reference TRBV15 and TRBJ2-1 gives the full variable domain: DAMVIQNPRYQVTQFGKPVTLSCSQTLNHNVMYWYQQKSSQAPKLLFHYYDKDFNNEADTPDNFQSRRPNTSFCFLDIRSPGLGDTAMYLCATSRDPKGRKFFGPGTRLTVL.

This clone was counted between two and nine times. The rearrangement joins TRBV28 to TRBJ1-2, with 8 nucleotides matching TRBD1. Germline V gene lookup returns CDR1 MDHEN and CDR2 SYDVKM. The trim removed 2 bases at V and 8 bases at J, leaving 10 bases unmatched. The CDR3 has 15 amino acids. The CDR3 coding sequence is TGTGCCAGCAGTTTAAGCCAGGGGGCGAAGGGGGGCTACACCTTC. This gives the protein CASSLSQGAKGGYTF.

The CDR3: CASSPQGEAAGNTIYF. The CDR3 bases are TGCGCCAGCAGCCCTCAGGGGGAAGCAGCTGGAAACACCATATATTTT. The J gene is TRBJ1-3, the V gene TRBV5-1, with 7 bases aligning to TRBD1. V lost 4 bases, J lost 2 bases, and 9 bases stayed unmatched. Germline-derived CDR1 and CDR2 are SGHRS and YFSETQ. The CDR3 consists of 16 residues.

V usage is TRBV7-9 and J usage is TRBJ1-2; no definite D call. The germline V gene encodes CDR1 SEHNR and CDR2 FQNEAQ (reference sequence). The CDR3 contains 11 residues. V lost 5 bases and J 8 bases, leaving 9 bases between the germline ends. This chain's CDR3 is CASSTSVGYTF. In DNA form, the CDR3 reads TGTGCCAGCAGCACCTCGGTCGGCTACACCTTC. Full variable domain (remainder filled in from reference TRBV7-9 and TRBJ1-2): DTGVSQNPRHKITKRGQNVTFRCDPISEHNRLYWYRQTLGQGPEFLTYFQNEAQLEKSRLLSDRFSAERPKGSFSTLEIQRTEQGDSAMYLCASSTSVGYTFGSGTRLTVV.

The chain joins TRBV5-1 to TRBJ1-4; D possibly corresponds to TRBD1 (5 bases). The CDR3 consists of 14 residues. Trimming removed 2 bases at V and 3 bases at J, with 8 bases between. Per germline, CDR1 SGHRS and CDR2 YFSETQ. CDR3 sequence reads: CASSFQGSNEKLFF. The CDR3 DNA is TGCGCCAGCAGCTTTCAGGGATCTAATGAAAAACTGTTTTTT.

The chain has TRBV28 and TRBJ2-7; the D gene is possibly TRBD2 (6 bases). CDR1 is MDHEN and CDR2 is SYDVKM in the germline V gene. This CDR3 contains 15 residues. V dropped 8 bases and J dropped 0 bases, with 17 bases sitting between them. The CDR3 DNA reads as TGTGCCAGCTTCCGGACGGGCGGGATCTCCTACGAGCAGTACTTC. Residues: CASFRTGGISYEQYF.

The rearrangement uses TRBV18 and TRBJ2-7; 7 bases align to TRBD1. V was pared by 3 bases and J by 5 bases, with 7 bases of the junction left unmatched. CDR3 length: 14 amino acids. Germline V lookup: CDR1 KGHSH, CDR2 LQKENI. The CDR3 nucleotides are TGTGCCAGCTCACCGGAGACAGGGATCCACGAGCAGTACTTC. Translating gives CASSPETGIHEQYF.